This is a list of T cell receptor beta chains from one sample in a study of OX40 agonist ivuxolimab in advanced cancers. Sequenced by immunoSEQ multiplex PCR; TCRdb stores in-frame clones only, minus some. Here the sample spans 20,000 to 25,000 clones, 75% to 85% being singletons. The sample consisted of CD4+ or CD8+ T cells sorted from blood, taken in a trial of the OX40 agonist ivuxolimab. These receptor sequences come from an adult with an advanced solid tumor such as melanoma, head and neck, liver or kidney cancer. Both conserved end residues are part of each CDR3. The order of the fields is V gene, clone size, D gene, J gene, CDR3 DNA, CDR3 protein. D genes are given only for firm matches. Clone size appears in some rows only: once, few, many, or a class for an expanded clone.

TRBV6-5	once	TRBD1	TRBJ1-2	TGTGCCAGCAGTTACTCCCTAGGGACAGGGGGCCATGGCTACACCTTC	CASSYSLGTGGHGYTF
TRBV4-1	NA	TRBD1	TRBJ2-2	TGCGCCAGCAGCCAAGAGGTGACAGGGATTAGCACCGGGGAGCTGTTTTTT	CASSQEVTGISTGELFF
TRBV7-8	once	TRBD2	TRBJ2-1	TGTGCCAGCACCCAACTAGCGGGAGGCTTTGATGAGCAGTTCTTC	CASTQLAGGFDEQFF
TRBV14	NA	TRBD1	TRBJ2-7	TGTGCCAGCAGCATCCGGGACAGGGGCTACGAGCAGTACTTC	CASSIRDRGYEQYF
TRBV7-2	NA	TRBD1	TRBJ2-4	TGTGCCAGCAGCTCGCAGGGGGCTTGGGACATTCAGTACTTC	CASSSQGAWDIQYF
TRBV30	NA	TRBD1	TRBJ1-2	TGTGCCTGGAGTACAGGACAGGGGGCGAGTGGCTACACCTTC	CAWSTGQGASGYTF
TRBV14	NA	NA	TRBJ1-1	TGTGCCAGCAGCCAGTGGATGAACACTGAAGCTTTCTTT	CASSQWMNTEAFF
TRBV2	NA	TRBD2	TRBJ2-1	TGTGCCATCCTTAGCGGGAGGGAGGACAATGAGCAGTTCTTC	CAILSGREDNEQFF
TRBV11-2	NA	TRBD1	TRBJ2-7	TGTGCCAGCAGCGCCTTGGACAGGGGAATCTACGAGCAGTACTTC	CASSALDRGIYEQYF
TRBV10-2	NA	NA	TRBJ2-7	TGCGCCAGCTTGGAGGGTGCCTCCTACGAGCAGTACTTC	CASLEGASYEQYF
TRBV12-5	NA	TRBD1	TRBJ2-1	TGTGCTAGTGGCCCCCCCGGACAGGGAAGCGCCTCCAATGAGCAGTTCTTC	CASGPPGQGSASNEQFF
TRBV12-5	NA	TRBD1	TRBJ2-1	TGTGCTAGTGGTATAACGGACAGGGTGAACAATGAGCAGTTCTTC	CASGITDRVNNEQFF
TRBV9	NA	NA	TRBJ2-1	TGTGCCAGCAGCGTAGGAGGTAGCGGAACTGCCCCGGGTAATGAGCAGTTCTTC	CASSVGGSGTAPGNEQFF
TRBV2	few	NA	TRBJ2-7	TGTGCCAGCAGCCGGGACGGTTCCTACGAGCAGTACTTC	CASSRDGSYEQYF
TRBV6-1	NA	NA	TRBJ1-5	TGTGCCAGCCCCCCTCACACCTACAATCAGCCCCAGCATTTT	CASPPHTYNQPQHF
TRBV6-1	NA	NA	TRBJ1-1	TGTGCCAGCATCCCGGACATTTACACTGAAGCTTTCTTT	CASIPDIYTEAFF
TRBV6-1	NA	TRBD1	TRBJ2-7	TGTGCCAGCAGTTGGACAGGGGGCTTGTCTGAGCAGTACTTC	CASSWTGGLSEQYF
TRBV27	NA	TRBD1	TRBJ2-2	TGTGCCAGCAGTCCGAGGGACAGCTGGACCGGGGAGCTGTTTTTT	CASSPRDSWTGELFF
TRBV5-3	NA	NA	TRBJ1-5	TGTGCCAGAAGCTTGGATGGCAGGGGCGGTCAGCCCCAGCATTTT	CARSLDGRGGQPQHF
TRBV28	few	NA	TRBJ2-1	TGTGCCAGCACCATCGGGTGGGCAGGCTACAATGAGCAGTTCTTC	CASTIGWAGYNEQFF
TRBV7-8	NA	NA	TRBJ2-6	TGTGCCAGCAGCTACCGTACGTTTACACAAAGTCGGGCCAACGTCCTGACTTTC	CASSYRTFTQSRANVLTF
TRBV5-1	NA	NA	TRBJ2-5	TGCGCCAGCAGCTCCGGGATTCAAGAGACCCAGTACTTC	CASSSGIQETQYF
TRBV7-2	NA	NA	TRBJ2-7	TGTGCCAGCCTCCTAGGTCCGGGCACCAAGTACGAGCAGTACTTC	CASLLGPGTKYEQYF
TRBV5-5	NA	TRBD2	TRBJ2-1	TGTGCCAGCAGCCCCTGGGGTAGCGGGAGCTATGAGCAGTTCTTC	CASSPWGSGSYEQFF
TRBV15	NA	TRBD1	TRBJ2-7	TGTGCCACCAGCAGGCAGGCAGGGGGCGATGAGCAGTACTTC	CATSRQAGGDEQYF
TRBV9	few	NA	TRBJ1-1	TGTGCCAGCAGCGCCGCAGGGGTAGAAAACACTGAAGCTTTCTTT	CASSAAGVENTEAFF
TRBV15	NA	NA	TRBJ1-4	TGTGCCACCAGCAGCATACAGCTGGCGGATGAAAAACTGTTTTTT	CATSSIQLADEKLFF
TRBV5-6	NA	NA	TRBJ2-4	TGTGCCAGCAGCCCGGGGGCGGGGTCCGCCAAAAACATTCAGTACTTC	CASSPGAGSAKNIQYF
TRBV9	medium-sized	NA	TRBJ1-1	TGTGCCAGCAGCGTAGAAGGACGGAGGAACACTGAAGCTTTCTTT	CASSVEGRRNTEAFF
TRBV13	once	TRBD2	TRBJ2-3	TGTGCCAGCAGCTTAGTAGCGGGAGGGCCAACTAGGACAGATACGCAGTATTTT	CASSLVAGGPTRTDTQYF
TRBV4-2	NA	NA	TRBJ2-1	TGTGCCAGCAGCTCTCGGCGGGGTAATGAGCAGTTCTTC	CASSSRRGNEQFF
TRBV11-1	NA	NA	TRBJ1-1	TGTGCCAGCGGCAGAGGGGGTCACACTGAAGCTTTCTTT	CASGRGGHTEAFF
TRBV7-9	NA	NA	TRBJ2-5	TGTGCCAGCAGCTCCCCTTATCAAGAGACCCAGTACTTC	CASSSPYQETQYF
TRBV4-1	NA	NA	TRBJ1-1	TGCGCCAGCAGCCAAGATTCGCCATTTTCCCTAGTGAACACTGAAGCTTTCTTT	CASSQDSPFSLVNTEAFF
TRBV25-1	NA	NA	TRBJ2-2	TGTGCCAGCAGTAGCAGGGCTTCCGGGGAGCTGTTTTTT	CASSSRASGELFF
TRBV5-6	NA	NA	TRBJ1-4	TGTGCCAGCAGCGAAACGGCAGGGCCTAATGAAAAACTGTTTTTT	CASSETAGPNEKLFF
TRBV4-1	NA	NA	TRBJ2-7	TGCGCCAGCAGCCAGTCGGCGGGCTACGAGCAGTACTTC	CASSQSAGYEQYF
TRBV27	NA	NA	TRBJ1-1	TGTGCCAGCAGTGCTGGGGGTGAAGCTTTCTTT	CASSAGGEAFF
TRBV7-8	NA	NA	TRBJ1-5	TGTGCCAGCAGCTCCGTTGAGGGGGGGTATCAGCCCCAGCATTTT	CASSSVEGGYQPQHF
TRBV27	NA	NA	TRBJ2-3	TGTGCCAGCAGTTTATCTAGGGGGTGGGGTGGAGATACGCAGTATTTT	CASSLSRGWGGDTQYF
TRBV7-8	NA	NA	TRBJ2-5	TGTGCCAGCAGCTTAGAGGTGGCGGCTCAAGAGACCCAGTACTTC	CASSLEVAAQETQYF
TRBV25-1	NA	NA	TRBJ2-5	TGTGCCAGCAGTGAACACCGATCCCCTCTAGCGACTCAAGAGACCCAGTACTTC	CASSEHRSPLATQETQYF
TRBV7-9	NA	NA	TRBJ2-7	TGTGCCAGCAGCCACAGGGAGCTCCACGAGCAGTACTTC	CASSHRELHEQYF
TRBV29-1	NA	NA	TRBJ2-7	TGCAGCGTTGGGTACAGTTATGACTCCTACGAGCAGTACTTC	CSVGYSYDSYEQYF
TRBV9	once	NA	TRBJ1-6	TGTGCCAGCAGCCCCGGACGGACCGGGGGTTCACCCCTCCACTTT	CASSPGRTGGSPLHF
TRBV14	NA	NA	TRBJ1-3	TGTGCCAGCAGCCAAGATGGCGGGACGGATGGAAACACCATATATTTT	CASSQDGGTDGNTIYF
TRBV27	few	TRBD2	TRBJ2-3	TGTGCCAGCAGTTTCGCCGGGACTAGCGGGAGTGATACGCAGTATTTT	CASSFAGTSGSDTQYF
TRBV5-6	NA	NA	TRBJ2-7	TGTGCCAGCAGCCCGAGGGGGAGCGCCCACGAGCAGTACTTC	CASSPRGSAHEQYF
TRBV5-6	few	NA	TRBJ1-1	TGTGCCAGCAGCTTTGCCTCAGGGTCTCCTGAAGCTTTCTTT	CASSFASGSPEAFF
TRBV15	once	NA	TRBJ2-1	TGTGCCACCAGCAGAGATACCAGGCTCGATGAGCAGTTCTTC	CATSRDTRLDEQFF
TRBV7-8	NA	NA	TRBJ1-2	TGTGCCAGCAGCTTAAGTCAGGCGGTCGGCTACACCTTC	CASSLSQAVGYTF
TRBV16	NA	NA	TRBJ2-5	TGTGCCAGCAGCCAATTCCTGCGAGAGACCCAGTACTTC	CASSQFLRETQYF
TRBV7-6	NA	NA	TRBJ1-1	TGTGCCAGCAGCTTAGCGCAGGGAGTTAACACTGAAGCTTTCTTT	CASSLAQGVNTEAFF